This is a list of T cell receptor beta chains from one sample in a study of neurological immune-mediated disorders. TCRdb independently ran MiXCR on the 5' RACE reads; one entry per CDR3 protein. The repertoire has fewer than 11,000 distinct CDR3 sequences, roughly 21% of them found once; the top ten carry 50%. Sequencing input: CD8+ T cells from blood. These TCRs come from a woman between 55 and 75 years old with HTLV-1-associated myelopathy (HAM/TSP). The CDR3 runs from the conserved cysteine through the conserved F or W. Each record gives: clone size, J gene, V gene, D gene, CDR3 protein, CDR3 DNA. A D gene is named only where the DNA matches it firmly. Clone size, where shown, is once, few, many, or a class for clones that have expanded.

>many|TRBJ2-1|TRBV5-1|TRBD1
CASSLGDRGYNEQFF
TGCGCCAGCAGCTTGGGGGACAGGGGTTACAATGAGCAGTTCTTC
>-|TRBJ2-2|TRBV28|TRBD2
CASSTGTRRKSGEIFF
TGTGCCAGCAGTACCGGGACTAGGAGGAAAAGTGGGGAGATATTTTTT
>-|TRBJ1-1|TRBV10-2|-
CASSSLGGNTEAFF
TGCGCCAGCAGTTCCCTGGGGGGGAACACTGAAGCTTTCTTT
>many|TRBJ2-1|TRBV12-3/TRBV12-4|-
CASRLGSEQFF
TGTGCCAGCAGATTGGGTTCCGAGCAGTTCTTC
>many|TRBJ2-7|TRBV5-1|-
CASSLRGEQYF
TGCGCCAGCAGCCTGCGAGGGGAGCAGTACTTC
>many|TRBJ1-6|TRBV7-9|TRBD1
CASSLQGVPSPLHF
TGTGCCAGCAGCTTACAGGGGGTTCCTTCACCCCTCCACTTT
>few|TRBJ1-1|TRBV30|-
CAWSVPRGDSEAFF
TGTGCCTGGAGTGTACCGCGAGGGGATAGTGAAGCTTTCTTT
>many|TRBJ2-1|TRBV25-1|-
CASSYGGYNEQFF
TGTGCCAGCAGTTACGGGGGATACAATGAGCAGTTCTTC
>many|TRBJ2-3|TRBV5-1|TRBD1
CASSQSGTVTDTQYF
TGCGCCAGCAGCCAATCCGGGACAGTCACAGATACGCAGTATTTT
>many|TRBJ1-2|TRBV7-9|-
CASSSWTDYYGYTF
TGTGCCAGCAGCTCCTGGACCGACTACTATGGCTACACCTTC
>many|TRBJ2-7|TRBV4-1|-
CASSLVSGYSYEQYF
TGCGCCAGCAGCCTAGTTTCCGGGTACTCCTACGAGCAGTACTTC